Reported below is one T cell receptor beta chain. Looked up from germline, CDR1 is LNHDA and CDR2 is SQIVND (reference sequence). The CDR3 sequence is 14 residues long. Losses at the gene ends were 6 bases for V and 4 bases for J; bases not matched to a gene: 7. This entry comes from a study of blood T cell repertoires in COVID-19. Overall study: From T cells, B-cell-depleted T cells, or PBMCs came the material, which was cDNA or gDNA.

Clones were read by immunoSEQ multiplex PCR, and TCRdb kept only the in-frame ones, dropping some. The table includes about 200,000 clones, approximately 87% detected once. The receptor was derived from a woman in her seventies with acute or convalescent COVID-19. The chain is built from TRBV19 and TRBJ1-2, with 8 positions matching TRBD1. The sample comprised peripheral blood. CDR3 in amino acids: CASSPRDRIYGYTF. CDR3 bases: TGTGCCAGTAGCCCCCGGGACAGGATCTATGGCTACACCTTC.